The next 21 T cell receptor beta chains were all read from a single sample in a study of preoperative IRX-2 immunotherapy in early breast cancer. Treatment of the sample: preoperative locoregional IRX-2 cytokine immunotherapy. Some clones are missing from TCRdb's copy, which holds only in-frame ones; the method was immunoSEQ multiplex PCR. Of about 32,000 clones detected, around 83% appear once; the ten largest clones hold around 2.5%. Here the sequenced sample was lymph node tissue, taken from a patient treated with IRX-2 immunotherapy. These receptors were collected from a human donor with breast cancer.

V is TRBV19 and J is TRBJ2-2; 7 nucleotides match TRBD2. The V segment lost 6 bases and the J segment 4 bases; nucleotides outside the gene matches: 5. Germline CDR1 is LNHDA and CDR2 is SQIVND (reference sequence). The CDR3 sequence is 14 residues long. CDR3 residues: CASSTGTTTGELFF. CDR3 coding DNA: TGTGCCAGTAGCACCGGGACTACCACCGGGGAGCTGTTTTTT. The variable domain in full, completed from reference TRBV19 and TRBJ2-2, reads DGGITQSPKYLFRKEGQNVTLSCEQNLNHDAMYWYRQDPGQGLRLIYYSQIVNDFQKGDIAEGYSVSREKKESFPLTVTSAQKNPTAFYLCASSTGTTTGELFFGEGSRLTVL.

This clone appeared a single time. This sequence joins TRBV18 and TRBJ1-6; 8 positions match TRBD1. From germline, CDR1 is KGHSH and CDR2 LQKENI. With 4 bases clipped from V and 7 bases from J, the junction kept 6 bases outside the gene matches. CDR3 size: 15 residues. In DNA, the CDR3 is TGTGCCAGCTCACTTGCCCAGGGGGCAAATTCACCCCTCCACTTT. The encoded protein is CASSLAQGANSPLHF.

The V gene is TRBV6-8, the J gene TRBJ1-5; TRBD1 might be the D (6 bases). This CDR3 is 14 amino acids long. Germline CDR1 is MNHGY and CDR2 is SAAAGT. Between the trimmed V and J ends, which lost 6 bases and 7 bases, there was a span of 16 bases. CDR3 in DNA: TGTGCCAGCAGAAGTAAGGGAGGGGGACAGCCCCAGCATTTT. The encoded protein is CASRSKGGGQPQHF.

The V gene is TRBV6-8, the J gene TRBJ1-4; 7 bases are shared with TRBD1. Germline V lookup: CDR1 MNHGY, CDR2 SAAAGT. J gave up 6 bases and V 4 bases, and 8 bases lay outside the gene matches. The CDR3 loop spans 15 amino acids. This CDR3 reads CASSLSDRAHEKLFF. The DNA of the CDR3 is TGTGCCAGCAGTTTATCAGACAGGGCCCATGAAAAACTGTTTTTT.

In DNA form, the CDR3 reads TGTGCCAGCAGCCGCGACAGGGGGGCTGAGCAGTTCTTC. The encoded protein is CASSRDRGAEQFF. V and J are TRBV16 and TRBJ2-1; 9 bases are shared with TRBD1. Germline assignment: CDR1 KGHSY and CDR2 FQNENV. This CDR3 contains 13 residues. The V gene end was trimmed by 4 bases and the J gene end by 9 bases; junction bases not matched to a gene: 4.

The chain uses TRBV28 and TRBJ1-1; tentative D call: TRBD1 (5 bases). This CDR3 has 17 amino acids. The V and J ends lost 4 bases and 3 bases respectively, with 21 bases between them. Per germline, CDR1 MDHEN and CDR2 SYDVKM. The CDR3 coding sequence is TGTGCCAGCAGTTCCCTAGGAACAGGATATATCGACACTGAAGCTTTCTTT. Amino acid sequence: CASSSLGTGYIDTEAFF.

V gene TRBV18 combines with J gene TRBJ1-1; weak D call: TRBD1 (5 bases). V was clipped by 3 bases and J by 11 bases, with 22 bases between them. Germline V gene sequence: CDR1 KGHSH, CDR2 LQKENI. The CDR3 runs to 15 residues. The CDR3 spells CASSPSGFVKVWAFF. The CDR3, as DNA: TGTGCCAGCTCACCGTCAGGGTTTGTCAAGGTGTGGGCTTTCTTT.

V usage is TRBV16 and J usage is TRBJ1-1, with a weak D call TRBD1 (5 bases). CDR3 size: 13 residues. V lost 5 bases and J 4 bases, leaving 11 bases between the germline ends. Germline V gene sequence: CDR1 KGHSY, CDR2 FQNENV. The CDR3 DNA reads TGTGCCAGCAGCTCTCTGGGGGTCACTGAAGCTTTCTTT. Its translation: CASSSLGVTEAFF.

The genes are TRBV28 and TRBJ2-5, with TRBD2 identical over 13 bases. The CDR3 runs 17 residues. V lost 4 bases to trimming and J lost 4 bases; unmatched junction nucleotides: 9. The germline CDR1 and CDR2 sequences are MDHEN and SYDVKM. In DNA, the CDR3 is TGTGCCAGCAGTTCCTGGACTAGCGGGAGAGTAAGAGAGACCCAGTACTTC. It codes for CASSSWTSGRVRETQYF.

The CDR3: CASDWGGSDGANVLTF. The CDR3, as DNA: TGCGCCTCCGATTGGGGCGGGAGTGACGGGGCCAACGTCCTGACTTTC. V gene TRBV10-2 combines with J gene TRBJ2-6; 7 nucleotides agree with TRBD2. The CDR3 loop spans 16 amino acids. CDR1 and CDR2 (germline): WSHSY, SAAADI. Germline trimming cut 11 bases from V and 4 bases from J; bases unmatched to any gene: 14.

The chain combines TRBV11-3 with TRBJ1-5, with D possibly TRBD1 on 5 matching bases. Trimming removed 6 bases from V and 0 bases from J, with 12 bases in between. Germline V lookup: CDR1 SGHNT, CDR2 YENEEA. The CDR3 sequence is 15 residues long. In DNA, the CDR3 is TGTGCCAGCAGTCCGGTTAGGGGTAGCAATCAGCCCCAGCATTTT. It encodes CASSPVRGSNQPQHF.

V and J are TRBV6-8 and TRBJ1-3; a possible D gene is TRBD1 (5 bases). This CDR3 contains 15 residues. The V end lost 7 bases, the J end lost 0 bases, and 13 bases lay between the germline ends. CDR1 is MNHGY, CDR2 SAAAGT, per germline. CDR3 nucleotides: TGTGCCAGCAAAAAAACAGGCTTCTCTGGAAACACCATATATTTT. Protein sequence: CASKKTGFSGNTIYF.

V usage is TRBV11-3 and J usage is TRBJ1-3; D is unresolved. CDR3 length: 15 residues. Trimming removed 4 bases at V and 0 bases at J, with 10 bases between. Germline lookup yields CDR1 SGHNT and CDR2 YENEEA. The CDR3 reads CASSSYASSGNTIYF. In nucleotides, the CDR3 is TGTGCCAGCAGCTCGTATGCAAGCTCTGGAAACACCATATATTTT.

This chain joins TRBV7-5 and TRBJ2-1; TRBD1 is the table's D call, not checked against the DNA. TRBV7-5 is designated a pseudogene. CDR3 length: 14 amino acids. For the CDR3, the DNA is TGTGCCAGCAGCTTCCGGGACAGAGACAATGAGCAGTTCTTC. Its protein is CASSFRDRDNEQFF.

In DNA form, the CDR3 reads TGTGCCAGCAGTCCGTTGGGTACTGAAGCTTTCTTT. Its translation is CASSPLGTEAFF. This chain joins TRBV28 and TRBJ1-1, with D hard to call. The germline CDR1 and CDR2 sequences are MDHEN and SYDVKM. V lost 5 bases to trimming and J lost 5 bases, with 9 bases between them. CDR3 length: 12 residues.

This clone was seen a single time. DNA of the CDR3: TGTGCCAGCAACATTCAGGGGGAAGGCAATCAGCCCCAGCATTTT. Translation gives CASNIQGEGNQPQHF. The V gene is TRBV28, the J gene TRBJ1-5, with 7 positions matching TRBD1. Germline loops: CDR1 MDHEN, CDR2 SYDVKM. The CDR3 runs 15 residues. J lost 2 bases, V lost 7 bases, and 8 bases had no gene match.

The chain joins TRBV6-8 to TRBJ2-1; weak D call: TRBD2 (6 bases). The CDR3 is 14 amino acids. CDR1 is MNHGY and CDR2 is SAAAGT in the germline V gene. The CDR3 DNA reads as TGTGCTGCTGGAGGGACGCCCTCCTACAATGAGCAGTTCTTC. Protein product: CAAGGTPSYNEQFF.

V and J are TRBV15 and TRBJ2-1; D possibly corresponds to TRBD1 (5 bases). V lost 1 base and J lost 0, with 7 bases in between. The CDR3 is 15 residues long. Germline CDR1 and CDR2: LNHNV and YYDKDF (reference sequence). The CDR3 region is CATSRGQGSYNEQFF. The CDR3 nucleotides read TGTGCCACCAGCAGAGGCCAGGGCTCCTACAATGAGCAGTTCTTC.

This clone was recorded a few times. V usage is TRBV14 and J usage is TRBJ1-4, with D uncertain. Deletions cut 0 bases from V and 10 bases from J, with 9 bases between. Germline V gene sequence: CDR1 SGHDN, CDR2 FVKESK. The CDR3 totals 13 residues. CDR3 DNA sequence: TGTGCCAGCAGCCAAGATTGGGTTGGAAAACTGTTTTTT. Protein product: CASSQDWVGKLFF.

CDR3 sequence: CASSRGLNTEAFF. CDR3 in DNA: TGTGCCAGCTCCCGCGGGCTCAACACTGAAGCTTTCTTT. The J gene is TRBJ1-1, the V gene TRBV7-1, with D unresolved. TRBV7-1 is an ORF for which the function is uncertain. Trimming removed 8 bases at V and 2 bases at J, with 12 bases between. The CDR3 runs to 13 residues.

This chain joins TRBV5-1 and TRBJ2-5; 9 bases are shared with TRBD1. J lost 5 bases, V lost 1 base, and 9 bases had no gene match. The CDR3 length is 16 residues. Germline lookup yields CDR1 SGHRS and CDR2 YFSETQ. In nucleotides, the CDR3 is TGCGCCAGCAGCTTGTGGGGGACAGGGTCCCCTGAGACCCAGTACTTC. Protein sequence: CASSLWGTGSPETQYF.